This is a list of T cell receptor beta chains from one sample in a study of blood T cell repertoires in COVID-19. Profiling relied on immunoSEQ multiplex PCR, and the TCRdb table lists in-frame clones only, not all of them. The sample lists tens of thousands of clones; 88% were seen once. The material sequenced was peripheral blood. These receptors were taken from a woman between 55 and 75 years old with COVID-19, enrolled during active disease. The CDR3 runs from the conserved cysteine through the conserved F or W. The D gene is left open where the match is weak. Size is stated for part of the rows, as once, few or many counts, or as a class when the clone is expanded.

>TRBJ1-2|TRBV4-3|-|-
CASSQPAEANYGYTF
TGCGCCAGCAGCCAACCCGCGGAGGCTAACTATGGCTACACCTTC
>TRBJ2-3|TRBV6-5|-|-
CASGGAPVGDTQYF
TGTGCCAGCGGGGGGGCTCCTGTTGGAGATACGCAGTATTTT
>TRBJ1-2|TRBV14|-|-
CASSQGQTSNYGYTF
TGTGCCAGCAGCCAAGGACAGACCTCTAACTATGGCTACACCTTC
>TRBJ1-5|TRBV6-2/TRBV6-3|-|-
CASSPHGGPKRSNQPQHF
TGTGCCAGCAGTCCGCATGGGGGCCCGAAAAGGAGCAATCAGCCCCAGCATTTT
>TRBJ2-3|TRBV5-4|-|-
CASRIQGAAGDTQYF
TGTGCCAGCAGGATCCAAGGTGCAGCGGGTGATACGCAGTATTTT
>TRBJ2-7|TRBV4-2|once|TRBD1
CASSQRDRAYEQYF
TGTGCCAGCAGCCAACGGGACAGGGCCTACGAGCAGTACTTC
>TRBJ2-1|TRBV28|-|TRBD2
CASSPPNNAGDHEQFF
TGTGCCAGCAGCCCCCCGAATAACGCGGGAGATCATGAGCAGTTCTTC
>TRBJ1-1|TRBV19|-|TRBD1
CASSVGTGFFLEPWANTEAFF
TGTGCCAGTAGTGTGGGGACAGGGTTCTTTCTCGAACCGTGGGCGAACACTGAAGCTTTCTTT
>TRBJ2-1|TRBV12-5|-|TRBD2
CASAGTSGNYEQFF
TGTGCTAGTGCCGGGACTAGCGGGAACTATGAGCAGTTCTTC
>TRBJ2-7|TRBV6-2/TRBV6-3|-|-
CASSYHSGAYEQYF
TGTGCCAGCAGTTACCATAGCGGCGCCTACGAGCAGTACTTC